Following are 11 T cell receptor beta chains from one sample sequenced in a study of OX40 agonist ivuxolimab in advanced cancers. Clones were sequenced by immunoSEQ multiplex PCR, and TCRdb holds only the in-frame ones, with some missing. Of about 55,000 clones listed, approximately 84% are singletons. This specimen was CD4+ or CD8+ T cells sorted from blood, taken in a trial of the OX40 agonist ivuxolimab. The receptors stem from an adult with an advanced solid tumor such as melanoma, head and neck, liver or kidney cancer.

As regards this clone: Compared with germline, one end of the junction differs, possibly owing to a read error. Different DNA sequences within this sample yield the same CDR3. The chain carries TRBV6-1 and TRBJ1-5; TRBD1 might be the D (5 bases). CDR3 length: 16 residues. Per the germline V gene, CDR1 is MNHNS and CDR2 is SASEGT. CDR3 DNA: TGTGCCAGCAGTGAGTTTCGACAGCCGATCAATCAGCCTCAGCATTTT. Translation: CASSEFRQPINQPQHF.

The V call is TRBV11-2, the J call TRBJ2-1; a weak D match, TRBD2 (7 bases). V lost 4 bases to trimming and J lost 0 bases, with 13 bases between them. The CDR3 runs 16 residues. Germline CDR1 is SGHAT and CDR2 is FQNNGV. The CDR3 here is CASSSPGGLSYNEQFF. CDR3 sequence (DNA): TGTGCCAGCAGCTCCCCCGGGGGGCTCTCCTACAATGAGCAGTTCTTC.

The CDR3 region has the DNA TGTGCCAGCAGTTTGGGTCCCGAGCAGTTCTTC. Translation: CASSLGPEQFF. The rearrangement links TRBV28 to TRBJ2-1; D call uncertain. The CDR3 has 11 residues. Germline assignment: CDR1 MDHEN and CDR2 SYDVKM. Trimming stripped 3 bases from V and 10 bases from J, with 7 bases between.

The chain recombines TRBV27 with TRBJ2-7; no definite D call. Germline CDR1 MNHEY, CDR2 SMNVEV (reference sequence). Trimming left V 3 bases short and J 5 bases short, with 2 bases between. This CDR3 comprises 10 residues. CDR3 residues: CASSFDEQYF. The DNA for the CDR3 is TGTGCCAGCAGTTTTGACGAGCAGTACTTC.

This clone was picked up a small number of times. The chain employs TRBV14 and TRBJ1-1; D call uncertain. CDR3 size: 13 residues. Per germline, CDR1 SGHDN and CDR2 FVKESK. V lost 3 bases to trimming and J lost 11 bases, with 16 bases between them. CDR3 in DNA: TGTGCCAGCAGCCACATCCTGAGGGCAGCGGCTTTCTTT. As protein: CASSHILRAAAFF. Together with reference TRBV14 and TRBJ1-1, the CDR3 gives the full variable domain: EAGVTQFPSHSVIEKGQTVTLRCDPISGHDNLYWYRRVMGKEIKFLLHFVKESKQDESGMPNNRFLAERTGGTYSTLKVQPAELEDSGVYFCASSHILRAAAFFGQGTRLTVV.

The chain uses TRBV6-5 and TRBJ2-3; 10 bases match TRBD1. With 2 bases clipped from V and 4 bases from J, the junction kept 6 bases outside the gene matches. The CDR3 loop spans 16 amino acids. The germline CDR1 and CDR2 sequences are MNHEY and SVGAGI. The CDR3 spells CASSYPGQGVADTQYF. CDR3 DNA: TGTGCCAGCAGTTACCCCGGACAGGGGGTTGCAGATACGCAGTATTTT.

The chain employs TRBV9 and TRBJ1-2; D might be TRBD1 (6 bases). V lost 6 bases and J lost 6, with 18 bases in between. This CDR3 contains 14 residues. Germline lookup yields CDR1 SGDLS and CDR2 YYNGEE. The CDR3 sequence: CASTPESRGDGYTF. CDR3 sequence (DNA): TGTGCCAGCACCCCGGAGAGCAGGGGAGATGGCTACACCTTC. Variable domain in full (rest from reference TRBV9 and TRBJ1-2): DSGVTQTPKHLITATGQRVTLRCSPRSGDLSVYWYQQSLDQGLQFLIQYYNGEERAKGNILERFSAQQFPDLHSELNLSSLELGDSALYFCASTPESRGDGYTFGSGTRLTVV.

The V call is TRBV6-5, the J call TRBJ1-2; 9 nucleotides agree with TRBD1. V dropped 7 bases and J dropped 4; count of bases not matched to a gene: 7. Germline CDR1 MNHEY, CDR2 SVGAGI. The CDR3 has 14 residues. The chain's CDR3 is CASTTTTGGYGYTF. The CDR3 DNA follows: TGTGCCAGCACTACCACGACAGGGGGCTATGGCTACACCTTC.

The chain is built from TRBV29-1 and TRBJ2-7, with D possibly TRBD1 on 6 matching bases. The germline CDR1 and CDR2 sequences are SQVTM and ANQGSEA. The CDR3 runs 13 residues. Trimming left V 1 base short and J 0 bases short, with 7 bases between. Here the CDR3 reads CSVEAGDSYEQYF. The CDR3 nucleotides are TGCAGCGTTGAAGCAGGGGACTCCTACGAGCAGTACTTC.

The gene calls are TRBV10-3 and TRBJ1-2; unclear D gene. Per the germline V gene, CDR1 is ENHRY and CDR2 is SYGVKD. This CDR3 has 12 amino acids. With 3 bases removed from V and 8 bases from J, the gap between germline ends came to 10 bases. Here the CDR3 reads CAISDLLGGYTF. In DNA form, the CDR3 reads TGTGCCATCAGTGACCTCTTAGGGGGCTACACCTTC.

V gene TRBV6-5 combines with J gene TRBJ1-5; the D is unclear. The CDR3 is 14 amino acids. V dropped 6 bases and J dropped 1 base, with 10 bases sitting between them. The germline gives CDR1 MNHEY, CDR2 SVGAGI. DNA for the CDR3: TGTGCCAGCAGCGATGACATCAGCAATCAGCCCCAGCATTTT. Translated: CASSDDISNQPQHF.